The following is a T cell receptor beta chain sequence with its context. The V and J ends lost 9 bases and 4 bases, in that order; junction bases with no gene match: 14. Per germline, CDR1 SGHNT and CDR2 YYREEE (reference sequence). The CDR3 loop spans 16 amino acids. The assay was immunoSEQ multiplex PCR, and TCRdb's table has in-frame clones only and misses some. The data show roughly 81,000 clones, around 85% seen once. These data belong to a study of blood T cell repertoires in COVID-19. The wider study: Collection of acute and convalescent COVID-19 samples took place in the United States, Italy and Spain.

The clonotype was recovered from a man aged 25-45 years with acute or convalescent COVID-19. The sequenced sample was peripheral blood. This rearrangement joins TRBV5-4 to TRBJ2-7, with 12 bases identical to TRBD2. The CDR3 bases are TGTGCCACGACAGGGGTACTAGCGGGAGGCAGTTACGAGCAGTACTTC. Its translation is CATTGVLAGGSYEQYF.